These T cell receptor beta chains were read from a single sample in a study of OX40 agonist ivuxolimab in advanced cancers. The method was immunoSEQ multiplex PCR; TCRdb's version includes in-frame clones alone and lacks a portion of them. The profile shows 80,000 to 95,000 clones, about 89% of them singletons. This specimen was CD4+ or CD8+ T cells sorted from blood, taken in a trial of the OX40 agonist ivuxolimab. These receptors all come from an adult with an advanced solid tumor such as melanoma, head and neck, liver or kidney cancer. Both conserved end residues are part of each CDR3. The D gene is left open where the match is weak. Where a row states a size, it is once, few, many or the class of an expanded clone; other rows omit it.

j_call,d_call,v_call,clone_size,cdr3_aa,cdr3_nt
TRBJ2-2,TRBD1,TRBV10-3,.,CAISPGQVLTGELFF,TGTGCCATCAGCCCCGGACAGGTTCTGACCGGGGAGCTGTTTTTT
TRBJ2-3,.,TRBV21-1,.,CASSKGEDTQYF,TGTGCCAGCAGCAAAGGGGAGGATACGCAGTATTTT
TRBJ2-3,TRBD1,TRBV19,.,CASRGQDVADTQYF,TGTGCCAGCCGGGGACAGGACGTCGCAGATACGCAGTATTTT
TRBJ2-7,.,TRBV9,.,CASSGSFPPYEQYF,TGTGCCAGCAGCGGATCCTTCCCCCCCTACGAGCAGTACTTC
TRBJ1-1,TRBD1,TRBV29-1,.,CSGRNRGNSEAFF,TGCAGCGGGCGAAACAGGGGTAATAGTGAAGCTTTCTTT
TRBJ1-4,.,TRBV30,.,CAWRVRQKTDEKLFF,TGTGCCTGGAGGGTCCGGCAAAAGACTGATGAAAAACTGTTTTTT
TRBJ1-6,.,TRBV27,.,CASITYPPLHF,TGTGCCAGCATCACTTACCCCCCCCTCCACTTT
TRBJ2-5,.,TRBV27,.,CASSRRAASETQYF,TGTGCCAGCAGTAGGCGGGCAGCTTCAGAGACCCAGTACTTC
TRBJ2-2,.,TRBV7-9,once,CASSLGSTSGVTGELFF,TGTGCCAGCAGCTTAGGAAGCACTAGTGGGGTCACCGGGGAGCTGTTTTTT
TRBJ1-5,.,TRBV30,.,CAWSAQGYSNQPQHF,TGTGCCTGGAGTGCTCAGGGCTATAGCAATCAGCCCCAGCATTTT
TRBJ2-7,TRBD2,TRBV7-9,.,CASSNRLADAYEQYF,TGTGCCAGCAGCAACAGACTAGCGGACGCCTACGAGCAGTACTTC
TRBJ2-7,TRBD2,TRBV7-3,.,CARSPHPLAGVDYEQYF,TGTGCCCGTTCACCACATCCCTTAGCGGGGGTTGACTACGAGCAGTACTTC
TRBJ2-1,.,TRBV18,.,CASSQRTDSSYNEQFF,TGTGCCAGCTCGCAGAGGACAGACAGCTCCTACAATGAGCAGTTCTTC
TRBJ1-1,.,TRBV7-3,once,CASSWESGSHTEAFF,TGTGCCAGCAGCTGGGAGTCGGGGAGCCACACTGAAGCTTTCTTT
TRBJ1-2,.,TRBV29-1,once,CSVDGGGYTF,TGCAGCGTTGATGGAGGCGGCTACACCTTC
TRBJ2-5,TRBD1,TRBV11-3,.,CASSLGQGIETQYF,TGTGCCAGCAGCTTAGGACAGGGAATTGAGACCCAGTACTTC
TRBJ2-7,TRBD1,TRBV7-9,.,CASSAAGTGFPYEQYF,TGTGCCAGCAGCGCCGCCGGGACAGGGTTTCCCTACGAGCAGTACTTC
TRBJ1-4,.,TRBV28,.,CASSLTERNEKLFF,TGTGCCAGCAGTCTGACGGAGCGTAATGAAAAACTGTTTTTT
TRBJ2-1,TRBD2,TRBV5-1,.,CASSLRLAGGHEQFF,TGCGCCAGCAGCCTAAGACTAGCGGGAGGCCATGAGCAGTTCTTC
TRBJ2-7,TRBD1,TRBV28,.,CASTLPPRQGPYEQYF,TGTGCCAGCACTCTACCACCAAGACAGGGCCCCTACGAGCAGTACTTC
TRBJ1-6,.,TRBV4-1,.,CASSLSRGTDSPLHF,TGCGCCAGCAGCCTGAGTCGGGGTACAGATTCACCCCTCCACTTT
TRBJ1-2,TRBD1,TRBV6-6,.,CASSSGQVWGYTF,TGTGCCAGCAGTTCAGGACAGGTTTGGGGCTACACCTTC
TRBJ2-3,.,TRBV5-1,.,CASSLAAVPTDTQYF,TGCGCCAGCAGCTTGGCCGCAGTCCCCACAGATACGCAGTATTTT
TRBJ2-7,TRBD1,TRBV2,.,CASSGTGGVYEQYF,TGTGCCAGCAGTGGGACAGGGGGAGTCTACGAGCAGTACTTC
TRBJ2-5,TRBD2,TRBV7-2,.,CASSPSGTSGETQYF,TGTGCCAGCAGCCCATCTGGGACTAGCGGGGAGACCCAGTACTTC
TRBJ1-2,.,TRBV28,.,CASIDLGGPISNYGYTF,TGTGCCAGCATCGACCTGGGGGGCCCGATCTCCAACTATGGCTACACCTTC
TRBJ2-2,.,TRBV25-1,.,CASRGEQNTGELFF,TGTGCCAGCAGGGGGGAACAGAACACCGGGGAGCTGTTTTTT